This T cell receptor beta chain was captured in a study of beta chain features in type 1 diabetes. CDR3 length equals 11 residues. Germline assignment: CDR1 SGHTA and CDR2 FQGNSA. What was sequenced were expressed TCRB transcripts, since all of the isolated RNA had been reverse transcribed. Measured with immunoSEQ multiplex PCR; TCRdb has only the in-frame clones, and not every one. The repertoire holds fewer than 350,000 clones, 15% seen once, with less than 0.02% in the top ten. Details on this clone: Its antigen is undetermined. Relative to the germline gene, one junction end is altered; a read error may explain this.

The study, taken as a whole, reports: A greater similarity of naive, central memory and Treg TCRB repertoires was seen among patients than among healthy donors. In all four CD4+ subsets, TCRB CDR3 length was significantly, moderately reduced in type 1 diabetes.

The sequence derives from a man aged 18-30 years with type 1 diabetes. The chain recombines TRBV7-2 with TRBJ2-3; no clear D. Sequences were obtained from naive CD4+ T cells from blood. The CDR3 region is CASSPAVTPVF. CDR3 in DNA: TGTGCCAGCAGCCCGGCGGTGACTCCCGTTTTT. The full variable domain, its missing parts supplied by reference TRBV7-2 and TRBJ2-3, is GAGVSQSPSNKVTEKGKDVELRCDPISGHTALYWYRQSLGQGLEFLIYFQGNSAPDKSGLPSDRFSAERTGGSVSTLTIQRTQQEDSAVYLCASSPAVTPVFGPGTRLTVL.